The 5 T cell receptor beta chains reported below all come from one sample, sequenced in a study of blood T cell repertoires in COVID-19 (dated by TCRdb to about 2020). Library generation was performed with the immunoSEQ multiplex PCR assay. TCRdb mirrors the immuneACCESS table, restricted to in-frame sequences. Some clones are absent from its copies; in checked studies, under half trace to an unresolved V gene, and the reason for the others is unknown. The sample table contains 180,000 or so clones; only one count was recorded for approximately 86% of them. Jointly, the top ten make up over 7% of the sample. Sequenced: peripheral blood. The receptors originated from a woman of 80 years or more in a cohort sampled during active or convalescent COVID-19.

CDR3: CASSPSRPGDTQYF. The CDR3 bases are TGTGCCAGCTCACCATCCCGTCCCGGAGATACGCAGTATTTT. The rearrangement joins TRBV18 to TRBJ2-3, with D unresolved. This CDR3 comprises 14 residues. V dropped 2 bases and J dropped 5 bases, with 11 bases sitting between them. CDR1 and CDR2 (germline): KGHSH, LQKENI. The variable domain in full, completed from reference TRBV18 and TRBJ2-3, reads NAGVMQNPRHLVRRRGQEARLRCSPMKGHSHVYWYRQLPEEGLKFMVYLQKENIIDESGMPKERFSAEFPKEGPSILRIQQVVRGDSAAYFCASSPSRPGDTQYFGPGTRLTVL.

This clone was seen once. This rearrangement joins TRBV18 to TRBJ2-3; 7 nucleotides align to TRBD2. The CDR3 contains 16 residues. The germline gives CDR1 KGHSH, CDR2 LQKENI. V lost 0 bases and J lost 0; bases outside the gene matches: 3. This CDR3 reads CASSPPVRESTDTQYF. CDR3 nucleotide sequence: TGTGCCAGCTCACCACCGGTGCGGGAGAGCACAGATACGCAGTATTTT.

The chain is built from TRBV27 and TRBJ2-7; 10 bases agree with TRBD2. The germline CDR1 and CDR2 sequences are MNHEY and SMNVEV (reference sequence). The CDR3 has 16 residues. V trimming: 4 bases; J trimming: 1 base; junction bases outside the gene matches: 7. The CDR3 DNA follows: TGTGCCAGCAGTTATCCTAGCGGGGGAGGATCCTACGAGCAGTACTTC. Protein product: CASSYPSGGGSYEQYF.

J is TRBJ1-6 and V is TRBV2; TRBD1 agrees at 11 bases. The germline CDR1 and CDR2 sequences are SNHLY and FYNNEI. CDR3 length: 13 residues. Trimming removed 7 bases from V and 9 bases from J; junction bases left unmatched: 2. The CDR3, as DNA: TGTGCCAGCACCGGGACAGGGGGTTCACCCCTCCACTTT. Translating it yields CASTGTGGSPLHF.

This chain connects TRBV6-2 or TRBV6-3 to TRBJ1-6; TRBD1 is a possible D gene (5 bases). Trimming took off 2 bases at V and 11 bases at J, with 10 bases between the two ends. CDR1 is MNHEY and CDR2 is SVGEGT in the germline V gene. The CDR3 runs to 13 residues. The CDR3 DNA sequence: TGTGCCAGCAGTTACGACGGGGGAACACCCCTCCACTTT. This gives the protein CASSYDGGTPLHF.